Each of the 9 T cell receptor beta chains below was sequenced from the same sample in a study of shared clonotypes between healthy human individuals. The table came from immunoSEQ multiplex PCR; TCRdb's copy has only in-frame clones and leaves some out. The data hold over a million clones, with roughly 74% observed a single time. Input material: memory CD4+ T cells from PBMCs. Noted subset: CD45RA-negative fraction. Receptors were obtained from a man between 18 and 29 years old in good health. Some clones in this sample may be carry-over from other donors' samples.

The chain employs TRBV10-3 and TRBJ1-3; weak D call: TRBD1 (5 bases). Germline loops: CDR1 ENHRY, CDR2 SYGVKD. The V end lost 9 bases, the J end lost 0 bases, and 18 bases lay between the germline ends. The length of the CDR3 is 16 residues. This CDR3 reads CAINSPGLNSGNTIYF. The CDR3 DNA reads as TGTGCCATTAATTCTCCGGGACTCAACTCTGGAAACACCATATATTTT.

This chain connects TRBV9 to TRBJ2-3, with D uncertain. The germline V and J ends were trimmed by 2 bases and 5 bases, with 9 bases remaining between them. Germline CDR1 SGDLS, CDR2 YYNGEE. CDR3 length: 13 residues. This CDR3 is CASSVLGRDTQYF. The CDR3 DNA is TGTGCCAGCAGCGTCCTGGGAAGAGATACGCAGTATTTT.

The V and J genes are TRBV18 and TRBJ2-7, with D perhaps TRBD2 (6 bases). The germline V gene has CDR1 KGHSH and CDR2 LQKENI. V dropped 6 bases and J dropped 6 bases, with 18 bases sitting between them. The CDR3 extends over 14 amino acids. In DNA, the CDR3 is TGTGCCAGCTCTCCCAGACCGGGGGAAAGCGAGCAGTACTTC. The encoded protein is CASSPRPGESEQYF.

This clone was seen a single time. This chain uses TRBV6-4 with TRBJ2-6; possibly TRBD1 or TRBD2 for D (6 bases each). Germline V gene lookup returns CDR1 MRHNA and CDR2 SNTAGT. The CDR3 spans 18 residues. V dropped 6 bases and J dropped 2 bases, with 20 bases sitting between them. In DNA form, the CDR3 reads TGTGCCAGCAGCCCGGGGGCAGGGAAACGACCTGGGGCCAACGTCCTGACTTTC. Its protein is CASSPGAGKRPGANVLTF.

V and J are TRBV4-1 and TRBJ1-2; no clear D. V lost 0 bases to trimming and J lost 6 bases, with 14 bases between them. The CDR3 loop spans 15 amino acids. CDR1 MGHRA and CDR2 YSYEKL come from the germline V gene. The CDR3 sequence: CASSQDPVGWNGYTF. DNA for the CDR3: TGCGCCAGCAGCCAAGATCCGGTAGGGTGGAATGGCTACACCTTC.

V is TRBV30 and J is TRBJ1-2; TRBD1 matches at 8 bases. The CDR3 sequence is 17 residues long. The J segment lost 6 bases and the V segment lost 0 bases, leaving 15 bases of the junction unmatched. The germline V gene has CDR1 GTSNPN and CDR2 SVGIG (reference sequence). The CDR3 DNA reads TGTGCCTGGAGTGTATTGGGACAGGTATTTGGGCTTCATGGCTACACCTTC. This translates into CAWSVLGQVFGLHGYTF.

This clone was counted only a few times. The chain joins TRBV27 to TRBJ1-1, with D unclear. Trimming pared 4 bases from V and 10 bases from J, leaving 13 bases between. CDR1 MNHEY and CDR2 SMNVEV come from the germline V gene (reference sequence). This CDR3 is 12 amino acids long. Here the CDR3 DNA reads TGTGCCAGCAGTTCCGGAAGGTCGGGAGCTTTCTTT. It codes for CASSSGRSGAFF.

This chain connects TRBV6-4 to TRBJ1-2; D call uncertain. The CDR3 extends over 11 amino acids. CDR1 and CDR2 (germline): MRHNA, SNTAGT. Trimming took 10 bases from V and 9 from J, leaving 15 bases between them. DNA of the CDR3: TGTGCCACGGGGATTCCTATGAGCTACACCTTC. This sequence encodes CATGIPMSYTF.

This sequence joins TRBV7-3 and TRBJ2-6; D may correspond to TRBD1 or TRBD2 (6 bases each). From germline, CDR1 is SGHTA and CDR2 FQGTGA. There are 16 residues in the CDR3. With 2 bases removed from V and 2 bases from J, the gap between germline ends came to 10 bases. The CDR3 spells CASSLFGGPGANVLTF. The CDR3 region has the DNA TGTGCCAGCAGCTTATTCGGGGGCCCTGGGGCCAACGTCCTGACTTTC.